These T cell receptor beta chains were read from a single sample in a study of T cells after yellow fever vaccination. Using its own MiXCR run on the 5' RACE reads, TCRdb lists one record per CDR3 protein. The table includes tens of thousands of distinct CDR3 sequences, 7.5% to 8% detected once. The sample was CD8+ T cells sorted from PBMCs, taken on the day of the yellow fever booster vaccination. These receptor sequences come from a man younger than 40 who received the YFV17D yellow fever vaccine. The CDR3 runs from the conserved cysteine through the conserved F or W. The D gene is left open where the match is weak.

v_call: TRBV7-8; d_call: NA; cdr3_aa: CASSPSSYSRPEAFF
v_call: TRBV5-5; d_call: NA; cdr3_aa: CASSPDSYEQYF
v_call: TRBV7-2; d_call: TRBD2; cdr3_aa: CASEYSLASGTTDTQYF
v_call: TRBV6-5; d_call: TRBD2; cdr3_aa: CASSYGTSTGELFF
v_call: TRBV7-2; d_call: TRBD1; cdr3_aa: CASSLAARGLYNEQFF
v_call: TRBV6-1; d_call: TRBD1; cdr3_aa: CASSETGTGSSPLHF
v_call: TRBV28; d_call: TRBD2; cdr3_aa: CATRWTSAYNEQFF
v_call: TRBV20-1; d_call: NA; cdr3_aa: CSARPLDTEAFF
v_call: TRBV29-1; d_call: NA; cdr3_aa: CSVERGDKYNEQFF
v_call: TRBV7-6; d_call: NA; cdr3_aa: CATAPMLVEETQYF
v_call: TRBV29-1; d_call: NA; cdr3_aa: CSVEGQSSYEQYF
v_call: TRBV7-9; d_call: TRBD2; cdr3_aa: CASSYWTSGSNEQYF
v_call: TRBV15; d_call: TRBD2; cdr3_aa: CATSSPLAGDPQETQYF
v_call: TRBV29-1; d_call: TRBD1; cdr3_aa: CSVPTGTGSNEQFF
v_call: TRBV7-9; d_call: NA; cdr3_aa: CASSLREDYGYTF
v_call: TRBV12-3/TRBV12-4; d_call: NA; cdr3_aa: CASSFGQGNTEAFF
v_call: TRBV20-1; d_call: NA; cdr3_aa: CSARETYEQYF
v_call: TRBV11-1; d_call: TRBD2; cdr3_aa: CASSGGLAGGLNTGELFF
v_call: TRBV25-1; d_call: TRBD2; cdr3_aa: CASSLPGLGYNEQFF
v_call: TRBV11-1; d_call: TRBD1; cdr3_aa: CASSRTATGTVALDTQYF
v_call: TRBV5-1; d_call: NA; cdr3_aa: CASSFGSDYEQYF
v_call: TRBV20-1; d_call: TRBD2; cdr3_aa: CSARFPFSGTNTGELFF
v_call: TRBV28; d_call: NA; cdr3_aa: CASNPGAQPQHF
v_call: TRBV25-1; d_call: NA; cdr3_aa: CASSESVWGYTF
v_call: TRBV29-1; d_call: NA; cdr3_aa: CSVEGGWGQRVYEQYF
v_call: TRBV20-1; d_call: NA; cdr3_aa: CSAGTDRVNEKLFF
v_call: TRBV27; d_call: TRBD2; cdr3_aa: CASSLVGTSGYEGLFF
v_call: TRBV4-3; d_call: NA; cdr3_aa: CASSQDGYEQYF
v_call: TRBV7-8; d_call: NA; cdr3_aa: CASSTRRVDSYEQYF